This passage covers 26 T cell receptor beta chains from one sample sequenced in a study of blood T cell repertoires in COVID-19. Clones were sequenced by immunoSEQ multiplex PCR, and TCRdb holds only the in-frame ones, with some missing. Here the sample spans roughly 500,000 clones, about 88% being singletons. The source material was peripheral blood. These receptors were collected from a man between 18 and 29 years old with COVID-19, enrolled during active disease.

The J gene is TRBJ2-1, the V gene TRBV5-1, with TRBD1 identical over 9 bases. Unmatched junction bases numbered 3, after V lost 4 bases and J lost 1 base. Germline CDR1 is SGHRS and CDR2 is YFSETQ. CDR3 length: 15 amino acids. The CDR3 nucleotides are TGCGCCAGCAGCAAAGGACAGGGGTCCTACAATGAGCAGTTCTTC. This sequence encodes CASSKGQGSYNEQFF.

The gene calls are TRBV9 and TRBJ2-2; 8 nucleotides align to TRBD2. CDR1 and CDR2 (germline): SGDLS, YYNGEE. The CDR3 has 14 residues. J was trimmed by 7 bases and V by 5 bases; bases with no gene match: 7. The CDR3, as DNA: TGTGCCAGCAGGTCAGCGGGAGTGGACGGGGAGCTGTTTTTT. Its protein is CASRSAGVDGELFF.

In nucleotides, the CDR3 is TGTGCCAGCAGCAGAGACGGGCGTGGAGGGTGGCCCCAGCATTTT. Amino acids: CASSRDGRGGWPQHF. This chain joins TRBV27 and TRBJ1-5; D gene unclear. Trimming left V 6 bases short and J 9 bases short, with 21 bases between. This CDR3 spans 15 amino acids. Germline-derived CDR1 and CDR2 are MNHEY and SMNVEV (reference sequence).

DNA for the CDR3: TGTGCCAGTTCTCTATCGGCTAGCGGCAATGAGCAGTTCTTC. The encoded protein is CASSLSASGNEQFF. This rearrangement joins TRBV14 to TRBJ2-1; 7 positions agree with TRBD2. Germline trimming cut 9 bases from V and 6 bases from J; bases unmatched to any gene: 11. The length of the CDR3 is 14 residues. Germline CDR1 SGHDN, CDR2 FVKESK. Based on the CDR3 plus reference TRBV14 and TRBJ2-1, the full variable domain is EAGVTQFPSHSVIEKGQTVTLRCDPISGHDNLYWYRRVMGKEIKFLLHFVKESKQDESGMPNNRFLAERTGGTYSTLKVQPAELEDSGVYFCASSLSASGNEQFFGPGTRLTVL.

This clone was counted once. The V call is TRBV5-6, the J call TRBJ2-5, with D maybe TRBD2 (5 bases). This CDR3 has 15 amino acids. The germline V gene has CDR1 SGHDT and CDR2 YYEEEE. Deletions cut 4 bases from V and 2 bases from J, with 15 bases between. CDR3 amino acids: CASSKTTGGQETQYF. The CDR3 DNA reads TGTGCCAGCAGCAAGACGACGGGCGGGCAAGAGACCCAGTACTTC.

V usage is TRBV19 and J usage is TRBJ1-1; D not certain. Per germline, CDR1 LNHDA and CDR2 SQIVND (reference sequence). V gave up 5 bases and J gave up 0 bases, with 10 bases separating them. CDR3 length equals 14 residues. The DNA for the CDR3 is TGTGCCAGTAGTCCCCGGGTCCTGAACACTGAAGCTTTCTTT. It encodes CASSPRVLNTEAFF.

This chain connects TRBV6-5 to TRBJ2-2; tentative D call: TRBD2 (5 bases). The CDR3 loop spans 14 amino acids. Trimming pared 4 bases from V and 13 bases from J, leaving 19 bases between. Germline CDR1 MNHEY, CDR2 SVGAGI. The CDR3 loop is CASSSERVDPRLFF. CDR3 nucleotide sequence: TGTGCCAGCAGTTCCGAGAGGGTCGACCCGCGGCTGTTTTTT.

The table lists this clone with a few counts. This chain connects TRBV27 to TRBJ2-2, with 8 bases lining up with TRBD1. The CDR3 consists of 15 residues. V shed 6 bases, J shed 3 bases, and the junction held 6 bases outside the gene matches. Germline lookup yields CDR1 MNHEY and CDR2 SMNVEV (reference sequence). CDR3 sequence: CASSPDRAYTGELFF. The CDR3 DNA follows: TGTGCCAGCAGCCCGGACAGGGCCTACACCGGGGAGCTGTTTTTT.

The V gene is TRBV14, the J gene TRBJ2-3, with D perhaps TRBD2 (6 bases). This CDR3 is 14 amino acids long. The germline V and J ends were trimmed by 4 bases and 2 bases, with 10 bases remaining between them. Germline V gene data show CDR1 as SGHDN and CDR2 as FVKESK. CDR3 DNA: TGTGCCAGCAGCCCGGGACTTTACACAGATACGCAGTATTTT. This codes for CASSPGLYTDTQYF.

CDR3 region: CASSIGTGDEAFF. In nucleotides, the CDR3 is TGTGCCAGCAGTATCGGGACAGGGGATGAAGCTTTCTTT. J is TRBJ1-1 and V is TRBV27; TRBD1 matches at 10 bases. The CDR3 is made up of 13 amino acids. Germline CDR1 MNHEY, CDR2 SMNVEV (reference sequence). With V trimmed by 5 bases and J by 7 bases, 4 bases remained unmatched.

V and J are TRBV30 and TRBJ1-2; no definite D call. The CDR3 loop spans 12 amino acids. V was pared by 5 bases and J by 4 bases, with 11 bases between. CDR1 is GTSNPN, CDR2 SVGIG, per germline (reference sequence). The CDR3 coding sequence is TGTGCCTGGTCGGGTGGGAGCTATGGCTACACCTTC. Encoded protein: CAWSGGSYGYTF.

In nucleotides, the CDR3 is TGTGCCAGCAGCCCCCGCCTGGGGCTCGAGCAGTACTTC. Translation: CASSPRLGLEQYF. This chain connects TRBV7-2 to TRBJ2-7; maybe TRBD1 (5 bases). This CDR3 has 13 amino acids. Germline CDR1 SGHTA, CDR2 FQGNSA. Deletions cut 5 bases from V and 6 bases from J, with 14 bases between.

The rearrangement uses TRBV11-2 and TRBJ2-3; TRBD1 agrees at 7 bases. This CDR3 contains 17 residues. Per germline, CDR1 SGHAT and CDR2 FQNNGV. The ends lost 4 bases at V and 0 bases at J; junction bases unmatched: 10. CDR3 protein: CASSSRPGTESTDTQYF. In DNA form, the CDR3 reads TGTGCCAGCAGCTCCCGTCCCGGGACAGAGAGCACAGATACGCAGTATTTT. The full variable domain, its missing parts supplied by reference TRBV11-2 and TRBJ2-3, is EAGVAQSPRYKIIEKRQSVAFWCNPISGHATLYWYQQILGQGPKLLIQFQNNGVVDDSQLPKDRFSAERLKGVDSTLKIQPAKLEDSAVYLCASSSRPGTESTDTQYFGPGTRLTVL.

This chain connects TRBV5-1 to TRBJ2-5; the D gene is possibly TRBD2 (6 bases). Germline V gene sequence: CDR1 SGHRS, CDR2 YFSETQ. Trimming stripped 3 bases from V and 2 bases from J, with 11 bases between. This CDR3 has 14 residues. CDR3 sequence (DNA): TGCGCCAGCAGCTCCGGGACTTTTCAAGAGACCCAGTACTTC. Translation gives CASSSGTFQETQYF.

The chain's CDR3 is CASRRMGTYEQYF. The CDR3 nucleotides read TGTGCCAGCAGACGCATGGGCACCTACGAGCAGTACTTC. The rearrangement links TRBV3-1 (or the pseudogene TRBV3-2) to TRBJ2-7; D remains unclear. The germline gives CDR1 LGHDT, CDR2 YNNKEL (reference sequence). The CDR3 covers 13 residues. V shed 6 bases and J shed 2 bases, with 11 bases lying between them.

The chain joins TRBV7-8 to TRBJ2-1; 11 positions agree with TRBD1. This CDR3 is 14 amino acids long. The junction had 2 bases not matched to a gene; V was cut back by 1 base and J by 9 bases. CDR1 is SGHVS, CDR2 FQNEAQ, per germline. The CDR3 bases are TGTGCCAGCAGCTTAGGGGGACAGGGGGGTGAGCAGTTCTTC. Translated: CASSLGGQGGEQFF.

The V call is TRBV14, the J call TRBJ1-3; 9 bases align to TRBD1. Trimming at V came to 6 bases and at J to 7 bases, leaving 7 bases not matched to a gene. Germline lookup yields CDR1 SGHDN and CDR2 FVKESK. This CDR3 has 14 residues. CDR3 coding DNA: TGTGCCAGCAGTGATACAGGGGGCAGGAACACCATATATTTT. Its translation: CASSDTGGRNTIYF.

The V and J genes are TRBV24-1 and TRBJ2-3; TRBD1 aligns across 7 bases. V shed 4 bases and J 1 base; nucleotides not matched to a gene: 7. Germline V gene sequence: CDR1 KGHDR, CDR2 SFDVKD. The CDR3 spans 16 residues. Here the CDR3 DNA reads TGTGCCACCAGTGACCTGACAGGGTTGGGCACAGATACGCAGTATTTT. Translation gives CATSDLTGLGTDTQYF.

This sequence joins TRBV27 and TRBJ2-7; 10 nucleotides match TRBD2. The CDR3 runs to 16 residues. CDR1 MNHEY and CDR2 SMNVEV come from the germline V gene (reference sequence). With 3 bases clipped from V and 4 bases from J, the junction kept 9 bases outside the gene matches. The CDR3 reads CASSFRLAGAQYEQYF. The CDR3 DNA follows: TGTGCCAGCAGTTTTCGGCTAGCGGGAGCACAGTACGAGCAGTACTTC.

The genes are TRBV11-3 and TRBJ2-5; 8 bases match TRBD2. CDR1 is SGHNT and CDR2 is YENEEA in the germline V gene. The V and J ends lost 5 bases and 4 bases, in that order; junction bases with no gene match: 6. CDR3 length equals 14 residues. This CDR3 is CASSAGLVGETQYF. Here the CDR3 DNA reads TGTGCCAGCAGCGCGGGACTAGTAGGAGAGACCCAGTACTTC.

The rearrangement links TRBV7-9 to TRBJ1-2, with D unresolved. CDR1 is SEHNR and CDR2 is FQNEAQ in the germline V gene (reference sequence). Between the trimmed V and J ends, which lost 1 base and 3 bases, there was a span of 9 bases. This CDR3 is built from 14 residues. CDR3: CASSLGEGYYGYTF. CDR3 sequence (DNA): TGTGCCAGCAGCTTAGGGGAGGGCTACTATGGCTACACCTTC. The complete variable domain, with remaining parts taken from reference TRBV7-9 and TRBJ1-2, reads DTGVSQNPRHKITKRGQNVTFRCDPISEHNRLYWYRQTLGQGPEFLTYFQNEAQLEKSRLLSDRFSAERPKGSFSTLEIQRTEQGDSAMYLCASSLGEGYYGYTFGSGTRLTVV.

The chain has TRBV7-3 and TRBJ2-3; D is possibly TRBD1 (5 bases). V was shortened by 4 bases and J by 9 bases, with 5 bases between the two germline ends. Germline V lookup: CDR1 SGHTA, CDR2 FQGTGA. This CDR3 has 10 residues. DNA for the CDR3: TGTGCCAGCAGCTCAGGGACGCAGTATTTT. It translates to CASSSGTQYF. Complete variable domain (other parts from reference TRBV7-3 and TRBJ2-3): GAGVSQTPSNKVTEKGKYVELRCDPISGHTALYWYRQSLGQGPEFLIYFQGTGAADDSGLPNDRFFAVRPEGSVSTLKIQRTERGDSAVYLCASSSGTQYFGPGTRLTVL.

CDR3 in amino acids: CASSSGYSNQPQHF. DNA for the CDR3: TGTGCCAGCAGTAGCGGATATAGCAATCAGCCCCAGCATTTT. The V and J genes are TRBV25-1 and TRBJ1-5; D is unclear. Trimming took off 5 bases at V and 0 bases at J, with 8 bases between the two ends. Germline V gives CDR1 MGHDK, CDR2 SYGVNS. The CDR3 spans 14 residues.

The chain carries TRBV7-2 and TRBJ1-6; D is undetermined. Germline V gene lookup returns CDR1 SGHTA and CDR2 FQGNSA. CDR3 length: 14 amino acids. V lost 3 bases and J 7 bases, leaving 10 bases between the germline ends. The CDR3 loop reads CASSFRQLNSPLHF. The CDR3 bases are TGTGCCAGCAGCTTCAGGCAGCTAAATTCACCCCTCCACTTT. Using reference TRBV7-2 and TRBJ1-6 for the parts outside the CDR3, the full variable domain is GAGVSQSPSNKVTEKGKDVELRCDPISGHTALYWYRQSLGQGLEFLIYFQGNSAPDKSGLPSDRFSAERTGGSVSTLTIQRTQQEDSAVYLCASSFRQLNSPLHFGNGTRLTVT.

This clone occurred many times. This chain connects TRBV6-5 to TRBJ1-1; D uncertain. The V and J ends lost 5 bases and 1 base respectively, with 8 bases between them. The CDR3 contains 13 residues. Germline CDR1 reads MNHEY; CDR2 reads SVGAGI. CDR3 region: CASSTSRNTEAFF. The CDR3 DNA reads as TGTGCCAGCAGTACATCAAGGAACACTGAAGCTTTCTTT.

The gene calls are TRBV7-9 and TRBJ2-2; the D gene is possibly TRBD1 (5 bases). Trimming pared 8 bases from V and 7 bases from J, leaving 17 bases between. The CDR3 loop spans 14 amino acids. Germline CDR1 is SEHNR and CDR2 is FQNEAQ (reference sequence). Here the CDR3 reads CASPAYIRDGELFF. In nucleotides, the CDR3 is TGTGCCAGCCCTGCTTATATCAGGGACGGGGAGCTGTTTTTT.